The clone carrying this T cell receptor beta chain was counted only a few times. Its antigen is not known. The entry originates in a study of blood T cells in healthy people across ages. General study points: With donor CMV status unknown, expanded clonotype changes were possibly confounded.

Every donor provided 9.5 to 10 milliliters of peripheral blood. Extraction of total RNA produced a minimum of 6 micrograms from each sample. Next came a second PCR, run for about 6 to 12 cycles, which used a sample-barcoded 5' primer along with a J-beta primer mix. One entry per CDR3 protein, called by TCRdb with MiXCR from the 5' RACE reads. The data show 800,000 to 950,000 distinct CDR3 sequences, almost 30% seen once. This same sample was also part of a study on T cells of mothers and their children.

The sequencing sample was made of blood. This TCR was sampled from a woman aged 40 to 49 in good health.

CDR3 amino acids: CASSPLHPGTGVGEQYF. CDR3 sequence (DNA): TGTGCCAGCTCACCACTACACCCAGGGACAGGAGTCGGCGAGCAGTACTTC. The chain recombines TRBV18 with TRBJ2-7; 8 bases agree with TRBD1. Germline V gene data show CDR1 as KGHSH and CDR2 as LQKENI. J gave up 6 bases and V 1 base, and 14 bases lay outside the gene matches. The CDR3 extends over 17 amino acids.